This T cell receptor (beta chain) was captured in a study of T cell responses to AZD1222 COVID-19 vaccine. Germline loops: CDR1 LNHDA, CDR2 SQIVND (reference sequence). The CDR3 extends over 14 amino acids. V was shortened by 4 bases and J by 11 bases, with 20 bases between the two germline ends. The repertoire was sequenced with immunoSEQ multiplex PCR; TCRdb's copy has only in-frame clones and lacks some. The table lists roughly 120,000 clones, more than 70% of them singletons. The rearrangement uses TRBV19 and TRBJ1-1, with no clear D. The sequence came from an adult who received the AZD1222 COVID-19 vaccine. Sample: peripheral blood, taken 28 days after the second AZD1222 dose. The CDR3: CASSTMADPTAAFF. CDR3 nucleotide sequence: TGTGCCAGTAGTACAATGGCCGACCCTACGGCGGCTTTCTTT.